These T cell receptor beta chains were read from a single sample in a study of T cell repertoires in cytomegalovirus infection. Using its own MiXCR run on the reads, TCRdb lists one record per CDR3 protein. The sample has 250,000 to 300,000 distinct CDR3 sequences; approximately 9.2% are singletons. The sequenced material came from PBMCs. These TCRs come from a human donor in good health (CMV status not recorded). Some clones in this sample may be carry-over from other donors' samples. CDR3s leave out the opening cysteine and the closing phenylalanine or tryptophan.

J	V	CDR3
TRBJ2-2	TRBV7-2	ASSRPAGGDTGELF
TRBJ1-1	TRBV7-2	ASSLGGTAYLDTEAF
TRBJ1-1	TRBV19	ASSAPGLQTSEAF
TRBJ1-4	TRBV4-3	ASSQEGATNEKLF
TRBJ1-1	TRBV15	ATSGYGRNTEAF
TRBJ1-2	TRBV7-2	ASSLGGGSVYGYT
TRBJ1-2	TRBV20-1	SATRGFYGYT
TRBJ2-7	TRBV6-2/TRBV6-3	ASSYTRQDYEQY
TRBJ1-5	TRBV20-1	SAPGGGNQPQH
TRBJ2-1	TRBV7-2	ASSLVRGAYNEQF
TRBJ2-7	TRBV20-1	SAEGGHYEQY
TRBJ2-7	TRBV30	AWSGGPWHSYEQY
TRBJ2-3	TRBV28	ASTPFGTSGGDTQY
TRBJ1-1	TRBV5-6	ASSFTGLRGAF
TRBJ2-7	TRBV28	ASSSSTSADVGEQY
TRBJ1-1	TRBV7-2	ASSRQGGGDTEAF
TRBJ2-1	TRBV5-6	ASSMGLANHEQF
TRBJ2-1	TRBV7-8	ASRGGQYNEQF
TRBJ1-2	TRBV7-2	ASSFTRGRNYGYT
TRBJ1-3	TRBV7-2	ASSLEGQYSGNTIY
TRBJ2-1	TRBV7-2	ASKIGLEQQF
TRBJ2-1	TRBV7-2	ASRVASSVPREF
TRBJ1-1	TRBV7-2	ASSLVKGLSEAF
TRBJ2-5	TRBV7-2	ASSLIGGQETQY
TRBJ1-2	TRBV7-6	ASSWGRSPYGYT
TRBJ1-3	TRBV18	ASSLQGEGNTIY
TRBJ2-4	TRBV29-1	SVGSGTKNIQY
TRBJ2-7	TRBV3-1	ASRRGLAGNEQY
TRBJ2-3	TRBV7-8	ASSRNRGRTDTQY
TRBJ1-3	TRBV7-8	ASSLLGGGFSGNTIY
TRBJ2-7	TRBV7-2	ASSYTRSLAQY